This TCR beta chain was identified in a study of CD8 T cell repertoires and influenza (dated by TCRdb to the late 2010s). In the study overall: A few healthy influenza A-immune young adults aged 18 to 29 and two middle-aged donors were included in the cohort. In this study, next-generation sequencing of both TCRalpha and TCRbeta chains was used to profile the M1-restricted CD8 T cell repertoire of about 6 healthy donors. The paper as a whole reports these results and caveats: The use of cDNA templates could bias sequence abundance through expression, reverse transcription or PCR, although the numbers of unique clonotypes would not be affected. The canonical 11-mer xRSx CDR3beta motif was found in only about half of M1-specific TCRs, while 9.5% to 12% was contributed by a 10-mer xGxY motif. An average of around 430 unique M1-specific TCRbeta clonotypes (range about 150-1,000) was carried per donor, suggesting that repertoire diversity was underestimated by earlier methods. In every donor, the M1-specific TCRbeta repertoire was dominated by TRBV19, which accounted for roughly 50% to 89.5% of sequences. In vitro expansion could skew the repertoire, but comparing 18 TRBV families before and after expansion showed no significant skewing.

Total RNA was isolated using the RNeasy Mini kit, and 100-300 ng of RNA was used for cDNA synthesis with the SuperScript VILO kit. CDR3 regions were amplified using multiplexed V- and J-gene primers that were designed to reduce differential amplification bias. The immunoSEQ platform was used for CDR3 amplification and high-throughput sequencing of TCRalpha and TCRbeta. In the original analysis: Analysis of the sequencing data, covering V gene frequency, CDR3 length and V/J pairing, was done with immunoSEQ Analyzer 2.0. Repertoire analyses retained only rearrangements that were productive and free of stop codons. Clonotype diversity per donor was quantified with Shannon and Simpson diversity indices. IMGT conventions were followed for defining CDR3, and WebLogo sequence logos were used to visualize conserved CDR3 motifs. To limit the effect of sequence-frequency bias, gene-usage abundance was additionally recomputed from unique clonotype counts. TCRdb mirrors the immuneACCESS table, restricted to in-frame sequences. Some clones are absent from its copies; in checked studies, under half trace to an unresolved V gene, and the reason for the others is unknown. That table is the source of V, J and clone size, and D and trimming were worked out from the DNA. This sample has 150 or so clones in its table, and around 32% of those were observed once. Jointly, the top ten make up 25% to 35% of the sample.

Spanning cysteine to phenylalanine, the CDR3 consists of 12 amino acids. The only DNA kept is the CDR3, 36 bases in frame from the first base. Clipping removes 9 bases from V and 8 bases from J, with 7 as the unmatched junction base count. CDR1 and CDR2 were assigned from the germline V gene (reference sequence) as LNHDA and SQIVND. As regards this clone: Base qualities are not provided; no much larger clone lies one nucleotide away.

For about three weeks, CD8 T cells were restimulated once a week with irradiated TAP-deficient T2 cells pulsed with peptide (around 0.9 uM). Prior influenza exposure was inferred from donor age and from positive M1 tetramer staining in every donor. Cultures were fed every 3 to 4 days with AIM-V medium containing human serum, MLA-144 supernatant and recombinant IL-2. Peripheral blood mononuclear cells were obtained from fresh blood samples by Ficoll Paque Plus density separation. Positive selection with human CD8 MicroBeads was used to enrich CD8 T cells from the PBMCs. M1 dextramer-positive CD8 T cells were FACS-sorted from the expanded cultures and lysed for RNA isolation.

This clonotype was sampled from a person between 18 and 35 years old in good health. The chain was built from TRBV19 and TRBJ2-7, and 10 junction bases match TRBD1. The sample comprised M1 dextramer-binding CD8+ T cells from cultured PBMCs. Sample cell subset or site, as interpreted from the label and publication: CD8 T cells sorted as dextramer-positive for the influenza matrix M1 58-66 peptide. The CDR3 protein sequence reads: CASGTGVYQQYF. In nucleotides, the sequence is TGTGCCAGCGGGACAGGGGTTTATCAGCAGTACTTC.